This TCR beta chain was captured by sequencing in a study of blood T cells in healthy people across ages. The CDR3 runs to 14 residues. Germline lookup yields CDR1 LGHNA and CDR2 YSLEER. The V gene lost 3 bases and the J gene lost 0 bases, with 9 bases spanning the gap. Combining a sample-barcoded 5' primer with a J-beta primer mix, a second PCR ran for about 6 to 12 cycles. TCRdb re-analysed the 5' RACE reads in MiXCR, keeping a single row per CDR3 protein. The sample consists of over 1,500,000 distinct CDR3 sequences, roughly 49% of them appearing once. Comments on this clonotype: Its matching antigen is unknown.

Study-wide results and limits: Measured against age, TCR beta diversity per million T cells decreased in a roughly linear manner.

The chain links TRBV4-3 to TRBJ2-7; D is perhaps TRBD1 (6 bases). This sequence originates from a woman between 40 and 55 years old in good health. The sequencing sample was made of blood. The CDR3 DNA sequence: TGCGCCAGCAGCCACGACAGGAGCTCCTACGAGCAGTACTTC. Translation: CASSHDRSSYEQYF.